Below are 15 T cell receptor beta chains sequenced from a single sample in a study of identifying expanded T cells in peripheral blood. Sequencing was performed with immunoSEQ multiplex PCR; in TCRdb, only in-frame clones are kept and a portion is missing. The sample shows approximately 120,000 clones, around 84% of them seen only once. Sample: blood. The receptors were sampled from a person aged 18 to 70 in good health.

The rearrangement uses TRBV15 and TRBJ2-4; the D is unclear. The CDR3 loop spans 16 amino acids. Germline values: CDR1 LNHNV, CDR2 YYDKDF (reference sequence). V was trimmed by 3 bases and J by 1 base, leaving 13 bases between them. The CDR3 spells CATSSLVVVAKNIQYF. The CDR3 region has the DNA TGTGCCACCAGCAGCCTGGTAGTAGTTGCCAAAAACATTCAGTACTTC.

CDR3 region: CASSTGGGGEKLFF. CDR3 DNA sequence: TGTGCCAGCAGCACAGGGGGCGGTGGCGAAAAACTGTTTTTT. The chain is built from TRBV6-5 and TRBJ1-4; TRBD1 aligns across 9 bases. Germline CDR1 reads MNHEY; CDR2 reads SVGAGI. The length of the CDR3 is 14 residues. Trimming at V came to 6 bases and at J to 8 bases, leaving 7 bases not matched to a gene.

The chain recombines TRBV30 with TRBJ1-4, with D possibly TRBD1 on 5 matching bases. Looked up from germline, CDR1 is GTSNPN and CDR2 is SVGIG (reference sequence). V lost 5 bases and J lost 8, with 15 bases in between. This CDR3 has 13 amino acids. The CDR3 region is CAWDPGRREKLFF. The CDR3 nucleotides are TGTGCCTGGGATCCAGGGAGGCGAGAAAAACTGTTTTTT.

This clone came up many times. The chain couples TRBV6-5 to TRBJ1-6; D remains ambiguous. V was pared by 0 bases and J by 5 bases, with 8 bases between. CDR3 size: 15 residues. CDR1 is MNHEY, CDR2 SVGAGI, per germline. The CDR3 loop reads CASSYSKPHNSPLHF. DNA for the CDR3: TGTGCCAGCAGTTACTCGAAGCCTCATAATTCACCCCTCCACTTT.

This chain joins TRBV4-3 and TRBJ1-2; D is uncertain. V was shortened by 0 bases and J by 10 bases, with 15 bases between the two germline ends. The CDR3 has 14 amino acids. The germline V gene has CDR1 LGHNA and CDR2 YSLEER. In DNA, the CDR3 is TGCGCCAGCAGCCAAGACAGCCTTACAGTTGCCTACACCTTC. Translated, it gives CASSQDSLTVAYTF.

This chain joins TRBV6-1 and TRBJ1-2; D perhaps matches TRBD1 (5 bases). Trimming pared 6 bases from V and 2 bases from J, leaving 10 bases between. Germline CDR1 reads MNHNS; CDR2 reads SASEGT. The CDR3 has 13 amino acids. In nucleotides, the CDR3 is TGTGCCAGCAGAAAGCCAGGGAACTATGGCTACACCTTC. Its protein product is CASRKPGNYGYTF.

The V and J genes are TRBV11-3 and TRBJ2-3, with D perhaps matching TRBD2 (5 bases). CDR3 length: 14 residues. V gave up 5 bases and J gave up 0 bases, with 9 bases separating them. From germline, CDR1 is SGHNT and CDR2 YENEEA. The CDR3 spells CASSTRLSTDTQYF. The CDR3 DNA follows: TGTGCCAGCAGCACACGACTAAGCACAGATACGCAGTATTTT.

The gene calls are TRBV18 and TRBJ2-1, with 13 positions matching TRBD2. Germline V gene sequence: CDR1 KGHSH, CDR2 LQKENI. The junction had 9 bases not matched to a gene; V was cut back by 3 bases and J by 7 bases. This CDR3 spans 17 amino acids. CDR3 bases: TGTGCCAGCTCACCGCGTCAGACTAGCGGGGGGATTAATGAGCAGTTCTTC. Its protein is CASSPRQTSGGINEQFF.

The chain has TRBV29-1 and TRBJ2-7; 10 positions agree with TRBD2. The CDR3 sequence is 14 residues long. Trimming at V came to 4 bases and at J to 3 bases, leaving 6 bases not matched to a gene. Germline CDR1 and CDR2: SQVTM and ANQGSEA. DNA of the CDR3: TGCAGCGTTGTGCCTAGCGGGGGATTCTACGAGCAGTACTTC. The encoded protein is CSVVPSGGFYEQYF.

This clone was counted between two and nine times. The chain carries TRBV14 and TRBJ1-1; D is unclear. The CDR3 runs 14 residues. CDR1 is SGHDN, CDR2 FVKESK, per germline. V gave up 2 bases and J gave up 3 bases, with 10 bases separating them. The CDR3 DNA follows: TGTGCCAGCAGCCAAATGGCCGGGGACACTGAAGCTTTCTTT. This gives the protein CASSQMAGDTEAFF.

This chain connects TRBV7-8 to TRBJ1-1; TRBD1 matches 9 bases. This CDR3 comprises 13 residues. CDR1 and CDR2 from the germline V gene are SGHVS and FQNEAQ. Trimming at V came to 2 bases and at J to 10 bases, leaving 5 bases not matched to a gene. The CDR3 spells CASSLRQGDGAFF. Written as DNA, the CDR3 is TGTGCCAGCAGCTTACGACAGGGGGATGGAGCTTTCTTT.

The chain couples TRBV25-1 to TRBJ2-3, with D uncertain. Germline V gives CDR1 MGHDK, CDR2 SYGVNS. Trimming shortened V by 4 bases and J by 4 bases, and 9 bases separated the two germline ends. The CDR3 spans 13 residues. This CDR3 reads CASSAPQPDTQYF. Written as DNA, the CDR3 is TGTGCCAGCAGTGCGCCTCAGCCAGATACGCAGTATTTT.

This chain connects TRBV7-9 to TRBJ1-2; D is undetermined. V lost 5 bases and J lost 8, with 24 bases in between. The CDR3 covers 16 residues. CDR1 is SEHNR, CDR2 FQNEAQ, per germline (reference sequence). The CDR3 region has the DNA TGTGCCAGCAGCCCATCTGGGGTGGGTTCTTCGGGCGGCTACACCTTC. This codes for CASSPSGVGSSGGYTF.

The genes are TRBV20-1 and TRBJ1-1; unclear D gene. This CDR3 is built from 11 residues. CDR1 DFQATT and CDR2 SNEGSKA come from the germline V gene (reference sequence). Deletions cut 5 bases from V and 4 bases from J, with 8 bases between. The CDR3 here is CSAFSGTEAFF. As DNA, the CDR3 is TGCAGTGCTTTCTCGGGCACTGAAGCTTTCTTT.

V is TRBV6-1 and J is TRBJ2-3; tentatively, D is TRBD1 (5 bases). The V gene lost 2 bases and the J gene lost 0 bases, with 15 bases spanning the gap. The CDR3 has 17 residues. Germline assignment: CDR1 MNHNS and CDR2 SASEGT. CDR3 protein: CASSEKSGPMSTDTQYF. The CDR3 nucleotides are TGTGCCAGCAGTGAAAAGTCAGGGCCCATGAGCACAGATACGCAGTATTTT.